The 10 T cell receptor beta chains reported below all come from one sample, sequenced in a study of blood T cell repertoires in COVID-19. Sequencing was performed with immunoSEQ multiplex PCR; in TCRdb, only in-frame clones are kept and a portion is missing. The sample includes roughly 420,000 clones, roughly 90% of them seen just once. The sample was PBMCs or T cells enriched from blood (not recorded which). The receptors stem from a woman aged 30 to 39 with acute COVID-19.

The CDR3 is CASSLGRYTDTQYF. DNA for the CDR3: TGTGCCAGCAGTTTGGGGCGGTACACAGATACGCAGTATTTT. The chain combines TRBV2 with TRBJ2-3; D might be TRBD1 (5 bases). Germline V gene sequence: CDR1 SNHLY, CDR2 FYNNEI. V was pared by 5 bases and J by 2 bases, with 11 bases between. The CDR3 consists of 14 residues.

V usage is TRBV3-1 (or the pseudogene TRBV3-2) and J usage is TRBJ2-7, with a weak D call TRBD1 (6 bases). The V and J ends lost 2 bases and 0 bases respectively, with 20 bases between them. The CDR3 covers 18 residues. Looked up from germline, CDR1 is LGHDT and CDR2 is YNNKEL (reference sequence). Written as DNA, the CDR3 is TGTGCCAGCAGCCAAATCGGATCGGTGGGCAGGGGCTCCTACGAGCAGTACTTC. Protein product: CASSQIGSVGRGSYEQYF.

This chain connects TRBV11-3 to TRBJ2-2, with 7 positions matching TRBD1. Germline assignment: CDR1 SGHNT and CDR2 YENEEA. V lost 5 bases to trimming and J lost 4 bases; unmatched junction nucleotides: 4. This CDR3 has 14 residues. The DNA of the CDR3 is TGTGCCAGCAGCGGTAGACAGGGCACCGGGGAGCTGTTTTTT. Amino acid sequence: CASSGRQGTGELFF.

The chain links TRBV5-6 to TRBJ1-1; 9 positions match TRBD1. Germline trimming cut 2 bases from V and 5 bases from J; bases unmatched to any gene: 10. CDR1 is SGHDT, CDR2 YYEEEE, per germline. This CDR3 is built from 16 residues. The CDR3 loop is CASSFLIQGARTEAFF. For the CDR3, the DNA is TGTGCCAGCAGCTTTTTGATACAGGGGGCGCGGACTGAAGCTTTCTTT.

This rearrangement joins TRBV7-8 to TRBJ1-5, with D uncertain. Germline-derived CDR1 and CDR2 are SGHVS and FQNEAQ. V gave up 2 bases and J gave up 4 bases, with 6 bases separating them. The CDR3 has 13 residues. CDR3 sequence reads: CASSLRGNQPQHF. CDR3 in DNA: TGTGCCAGCAGCTTACGAGGAAATCAGCCCCAGCATTTT.

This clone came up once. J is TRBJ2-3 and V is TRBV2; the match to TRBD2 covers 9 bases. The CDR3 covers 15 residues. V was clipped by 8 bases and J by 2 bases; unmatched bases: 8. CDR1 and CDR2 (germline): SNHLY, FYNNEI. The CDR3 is CASLGPSGVTDTQYF. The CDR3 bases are TGTGCCAGCCTTGGTCCTAGCGGGGTCACAGATACGCAGTATTTT. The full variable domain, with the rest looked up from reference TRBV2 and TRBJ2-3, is EPEVTQTPSHQVTQMGQEVILRCVPISNHLYFYWYRQILGQKVEFLVSFYNNEISEKSEIFDDQFSVERPDGSNFTLKIRSTKLEDSAMYFCASLGPSGVTDTQYFGPGTRLTVL.

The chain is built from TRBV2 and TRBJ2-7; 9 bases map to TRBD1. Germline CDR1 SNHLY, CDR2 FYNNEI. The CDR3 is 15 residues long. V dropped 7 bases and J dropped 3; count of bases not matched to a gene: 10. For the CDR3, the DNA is TGTGCCAGCAATCCGGGACAGGGCCGTGTCTACGAGCAGTACTTC. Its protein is CASNPGQGRVYEQYF.

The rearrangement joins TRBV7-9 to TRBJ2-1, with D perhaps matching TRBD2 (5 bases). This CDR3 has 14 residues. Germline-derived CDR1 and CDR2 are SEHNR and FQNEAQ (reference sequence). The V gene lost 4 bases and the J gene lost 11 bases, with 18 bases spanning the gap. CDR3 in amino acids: CASSSQMTTTQQFF. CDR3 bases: TGTGCCAGCAGCTCGCAAATGACTACTACTCAGCAGTTCTTC.

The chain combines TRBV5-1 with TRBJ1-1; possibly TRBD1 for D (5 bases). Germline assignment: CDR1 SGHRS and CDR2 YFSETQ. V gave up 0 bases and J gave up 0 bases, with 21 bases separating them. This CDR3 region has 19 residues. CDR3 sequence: CASSLGRGGIGEMNTEAFF. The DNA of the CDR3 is TGCGCCAGCAGCTTGGGACGCGGGGGGATTGGAGAGATGAACACTGAAGCTTTCTTT.

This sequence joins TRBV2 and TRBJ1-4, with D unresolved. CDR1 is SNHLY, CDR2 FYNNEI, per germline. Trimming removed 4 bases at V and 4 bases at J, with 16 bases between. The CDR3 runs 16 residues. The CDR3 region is CASSGGPGNLNEKLFF. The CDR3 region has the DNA TGTGCCAGCAGTGGCGGGCCAGGAAATCTTAATGAAAAACTGTTTTTT. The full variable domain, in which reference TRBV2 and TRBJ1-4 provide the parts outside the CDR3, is EPEVTQTPSHQVTQMGQEVILRCVPISNHLYFYWYRQILGQKVEFLVSFYNNEISEKSEIFDDQFSVERPDGSNFTLKIRSTKLEDSAMYFCASSGGPGNLNEKLFFGSGTQLSVL.